Listed below are T cell receptor beta chains from one sample, sequenced in a study of T cells and Merkel cell carcinoma outcomes. Measured with immunoSEQ multiplex PCR; TCRdb has only the in-frame clones, and not every one. The data show roughly 15,000 clones, 81% seen once. Source material: tumor tissue from Merkel cell carcinoma. The receptor source for this set is a human donor with Merkel cell carcinoma. Each CDR3 is given with its conserved first and last residue. D genes are given only for firm matches. The listing skips clone size in some rows; elsewhere it reads once, few, many or a size class.

len | abundance | j_gene | v_gene | d_gene | CDR3nt | CDR3aa
14 | NA | TRBJ1-1 | TRBV5-5 | TRBD1 | TGTGCCAGCAGCTGGACAGGGGCGAACACTGAAGCTTTCTTT | CASSWTGANTEAFF
15 | NA | TRBJ2-7 | TRBV27 | NA | TGTGCCAGCAGTTTAACCTACAGGGAGTCCTACGAGCAGTACTTC | CASSLTYRESYEQYF
14 | NA | TRBJ1-4 | TRBV2 | TRBD1 | TGTGCCAGCAGTACGGACAGGGTTGGGGAAAAACTGTTTTTT | CASSTDRVGEKLFF
14 | NA | TRBJ2-7 | TRBV5-5 | NA | TGTGCCAGCAGCTTGGATAACACCGCCTACGAGCAGTACTTC | CASSLDNTAYEQYF
14 | NA | TRBJ2-7 | TRBV27 | TRBD1 | TGTGCCAGCAGGTTAACAGGGGGTGGCCAGGAGCAGTACTTC | CASRLTGGGQEQYF
13 | NA | TRBJ2-5 | TRBV5-5 | NA | TGTGCCAGCAGCTGGGCCCCTCAAGAGACCCAGTACTTC | CASSWAPQETQYF
14 | NA | TRBJ1-2 | TRBV28 | NA | TGTGCCAGCAATTCTCAAAGCGGGAACTATGGCTACACCTTC | CASNSQSGNYGYTF
15 | NA | TRBJ2-7 | TRBV28 | NA | TGTGCCAGCAGTTTAGGGCTGGGGGGAATCTACGAGCAGTACTTC | CASSLGLGGIYEQYF
15 | NA | TRBJ2-7 | TRBV4-2 | TRBD2 | TGTGCCAGCAGCCACAGGACTAGCGGGGATGACGAGCAGTACTTC | CASSHRTSGDDEQYF
15 | NA | TRBJ1-4 | TRBV28 | TRBD1 | TGTGCCAGCAGTTTGGGGACAGCCTTTAATGAAAAACTGTTTTTT | CASSLGTAFNEKLFF
12 | once | TRBJ1-1 | TRBV5-1 | NA | TGCGCCAGCAACAACGTGGGCACTGAAGCTTTCTTT | CASNNVGTEAFF
11 | few | TRBJ1-1 | TRBV7-9 | NA | TGTGCCAGCAGCTTGAGCACTGAAGCTTTCTTT | CASSLSTEAFF
15 | NA | TRBJ2-1 | TRBV28 | TRBD2 | TGTGCCAGCAGAATCGGCGGGAGCTCCTACAATGAGCAGTTCTTC | CASRIGGSSYNEQFF
12 | few | TRBJ1-1 | TRBV2 | NA | TGTGCCAGCAGTCGCGACAGTCCTGAAGCTTTCTTT | CASSRDSPEAFF
15 | NA | TRBJ1-1 | TRBV9 | TRBD1 | TGTGCCAGCAGCGTGAGGGACAGACCGAACACTGAAGCTTTCTTT | CASSVRDRPNTEAFF
11 | NA | TRBJ2-1 | TRBV2 | NA | TGTGCCAGCGGGCGACGGTATGAGCAGTTCTTC | CASGRRYEQFF
11 | once | TRBJ1-1 | TRBV29-1 | NA | TGCAGCGGGGAGGTGAACACTGAAGCTTTCTTT | CSGEVNTEAFF
12 | NA | TRBJ2-5 | TRBV11-3 | NA | TGTGCCAGCAGCTTAGGCCAAGAGACCCAGTACTTC | CASSLGQETQYF
14 | NA | TRBJ2-1 | TRBV18 | NA | TGTGCCAGCTCACCACCGGGACTTTATAATGAGCAGTTCTTC | CASSPPGLYNEQFF
15 | few | TRBJ2-3 | TRBV6-1 | NA | TGTGCCAGCAGTGGGGGTTTGGCGGTCACAGATACGCAGTATTTT | CASSGGLAVTDTQYF
13 | NA | TRBJ1-5 | TRBV27 | NA | TGTGCCAGCAGTTTCACCTATAATCAGCCCCAGCATTTT | CASSFTYNQPQHF
15 | NA | TRBJ1-1 | TRBV27 | NA | TGTGCCAGCTTAGGGAAGGGGGGTCTTAACACTGAAGCTTTCTTT | CASLGKGGLNTEAFF
17 | NA | TRBJ2-5 | TRBV9 | NA | TGTGCCAGCAGCGTAGGGAGGAGGGTGGGGGCCCAAGAGACCCAGTACTTC | CASSVGRRVGAQETQYF
13 | NA | TRBJ1-4 | TRBV6-5 | NA | TGTGCCAGCAGTTGGGACCGTAATGAAAAACTGTTTTTT | CASSWDRNEKLFF
13 | NA | TRBJ2-7 | TRBV18 | NA | TGTGCCAGCTCACAGGACTTTTCCTACGAGCAGTACTTC | CASSQDFSYEQYF
13 | NA | TRBJ2-7 | TRBV6-6 | NA | TGTGCCAGCAGCCTTGACAGTTTCTACGAGCAGTACTTC | CASSLDSFYEQYF
16 | NA | TRBJ2-1 | TRBV5-4 | TRBD2 | TGTGCCAGCAGCCCTCAGCGGGGGGTTGATTTCGATGAGCAGTTCTTC | CASSPQRGVDFDEQFF
13 | NA | TRBJ1-1 | TRBV11-3 | NA | TGTGCCAGCAGCTTCGACGGACCCTCTGAAGCTTTCTTT | CASSFDGPSEAFF
17 | NA | TRBJ1-1 | TRBV27 | NA | TGTGCCAGCAGTTTATATCGGGGCAGCCTCATGAACACTGAAGCTTTCTTT | CASSLYRGSLMNTEAFF
12 | NA | TRBJ2-7 | TRBV2 | NA | TGTGCCAGCACCCGGGACGGCGGCGAGCAGTACTTC | CASTRDGGEQYF
12 | NA | TRBJ1-1 | TRBV5-4 | NA | TGTGCCAGCAGCTTGGGTTACGCTGAAGCTTTCTTT | CASSLGYAEAFF
16 | NA | TRBJ1-2 | TRBV7-3 | TRBD1 | TGTGCCAGCAGCGCGTCCGGGACAGGGGGCAGTGAGGGCTACACCTTC | CASSASGTGGSEGYTF
15 | once | TRBJ2-7 | TRBV6-1 | TRBD1 | TGTGCCAGCAGTGAACGCGCGACAGGGAAAGTCGAGCAGTACTTC | CASSERATGKVEQYF
13 | NA | TRBJ2-3 | TRBV29-1 | NA | TGCAGCGTTGACAGGGACTCCACAGATACGCAGTATTTT | CSVDRDSTDTQYF
16 | NA | TRBJ1-4 | TRBV28 | NA | TGTGCCAGCAGTTTTGGGGCCCGGGCAACTAATGAAAAACTGTTTTTT | CASSFGARATNEKLFF
15 | few | TRBJ1-1 | TRBV2 | NA | TGTGCCAGCAGTGAAGCGGCGGGGCCGGGCACTGAAGCTTTCTTT | CASSEAAGPGTEAFF
14 | NA | TRBJ2-2 | TRBV5-1 | TRBD2 | TGCGCCAGCAGTGGGGGGGCGAACACCGGGGAGCTGTTTTTT | CASSGGANTGELFF
12 | few | TRBJ2-1 | TRBV11-2 | NA | TGTGCCAGCAGCTTAGATCTGAGTGAGCAGTTCTTC | CASSLDLSEQFF
16 | NA | TRBJ1-4 | TRBV19 | TRBD1 | TGTGCCAGTAGCCTCACCGGGACAGCCACTAATGAAAAACTGTTTTTT | CASSLTGTATNEKLFF
15 | NA | TRBJ1-5 | TRBV9 | TRBD1 | TGTGCCAGCAGCGCGGGGACAGGAAACAATCAGCCCCAGCATTTT | CASSAGTGNNQPQHF
16 | NA | TRBJ1-2 | TRBV5-5 | NA | TGTGCCAGCAGCTTGCTAGAGGGGTTAGTTTCCTATGGCTACACCTTC | CASSLLEGLVSYGYTF
14 | NA | TRBJ2-7 | TRBV19 | NA | TGTGCCAGTAGTATGGATCCAGGGGTGGTCGAGCAGTACTTC | CASSMDPGVVEQYF
15 | NA | TRBJ1-3 | TRBV10-3 | NA | TGTGCCATCAGTGACAGGGCCCGATCTGGAAACACCATATATTTT | CAISDRARSGNTIYF
13 | NA | TRBJ1-1 | TRBV10-3 | NA | TGTGCCGCCCACAGGGCGATGAACACTGAAGCTTTCTTT | CAAHRAMNTEAFF
13 | NA | TRBJ1-5 | TRBV29-1 | NA | TGCAGCGTTGTCACAGGGAGCAATCAGCCCCAGCATTTT | CSVVTGSNQPQHF
19 | once | TRBJ2-7 | TRBV7-9 | TRBD2 | TGTGCCAGCAGCTCCCCGGGACTAGCGGGAGGGCCCAGGGGTCGGGAGCAGTACTTC | CASSSPGLAGGPRGREQYF
17 | NA | TRBJ1-5 | TRBV28 | TRBD1 | TGTGCCAGCAGTTTAACCGGGACAGTCCAATCCAATCAGCCCCAGCATTTT | CASSLTGTVQSNQPQHF
10 | NA | TRBJ2-5 | TRBV20-1 | NA | TGCAGTGCTAAAAGAAAGACCCAGTACTTC | CSAKRKTQYF